These 30 T cell receptor beta chains were all obtained from the same sample, sequenced in a study of beta chain features in type 1 diabetes. Study-wide results and limits: There was a moderate but significant shortening of TCRB CDR3s in all four CD4+ subsets of Type 1 diabetes patients.

Their recognized antigens are unknown. The investigators reverse transcribed all of the isolated RNA, so they sequenced expressed TCRB transcripts. Only in-frame clones appear in the TCRdb table, and some are missing; sequencing was by immunoSEQ multiplex PCR. The sample has 130,000 or so clones; about a sixth are singletons. Input material: central memory CD4+ T cells from blood. These receptors were obtained from a man aged 25-45 years with type 1 diabetes.

J is TRBJ1-4 and V is TRBV6-5; weak D call: TRBD1 (6 bases). The CDR3 length is 13 residues. CDR1 is MNHEY, CDR2 SVGAGI, per germline. Between the trimmed V and J ends, which lost 7 bases and 8 bases, there was a span of 14 bases. CDR3 residues: CASKQGLGEKLFF. CDR3 nucleotides: TGTGCCAGCAAACAGGGTCTGGGGGAAAAACTGTTTTTT.

This clone was seen only a few times. The chain links TRBV18 to TRBJ1-1; maybe TRBD1 (5 bases). Trimming took off 0 bases at V and 0 bases at J, with 8 bases between the two ends. CDR3 size: 15 residues. Germline V gene sequence: CDR1 KGHSH, CDR2 LQKENI. The CDR3 DNA reads as TGTGCCAGCTCACCACCGGCAGGGTTGAACACTGAAGCTTTCTTT. Residues: CASSPPAGLNTEAFF.

The chain combines TRBV5-8 with TRBJ2-3; D is unresolved. Per germline, CDR1 SGHTS and CDR2 YDEGEE. CDR3 length: 12 amino acids. V lost 4 bases to trimming and J lost 5 bases, with 8 bases between them. CDR3: CASSLRIDTQYF. As DNA, the CDR3 is TGTGCCAGCAGCCTACGCATAGATACGCAGTATTTT.

Points on this clone: Lacking the conserved final phenylalanine or tryptophan, this CDR3 likely reflects a read error. The J gene is TRBJ2-7, the V gene TRBV29-1; a weak D match, TRBD2 (6 bases). Trimming took off 7 bases at V and 3 bases at J, with 13 bases between the two ends. This CDR3 contains 12 residues. Germline V gene sequence: CDR1 SQVTM, CDR2 ANQGSEA. CDR3 region: CSAGLLGYEQYL. DNA for the CDR3: TGCAGCGCTGGACTACTGGGCTACGAGCAGTACCTC.

This rearrangement joins TRBV9 to TRBJ2-3; D unresolved. The CDR3 runs 14 residues. Germline lookup yields CDR1 SGDLS and CDR2 YYNGEE. Trimming took off 3 bases at V and 5 bases at J, with 13 bases between the two ends. This CDR3 is CASSGKVTRDTQYF. The CDR3 bases are TGTGCCAGCAGCGGTAAAGTTACCCGAGATACGCAGTATTTT.

The sample holds a few counts of this clone. This chain links TRBV5-6 with TRBJ1-4; D is perhaps TRBD1 (5 bases). The length of the CDR3 is 13 residues. Trimming shortened V by 5 bases and J by 5 bases, and 10 bases separated the two germline ends. Germline V gene lookup returns CDR1 SGHDT and CDR2 YYEEEE. The CDR3 DNA reads TGTGCCAGCAGTCAGGGTCGAAATGAAAAACTGTTTTTT. It encodes CASSQGRNEKLFF.

This clone was seen a few times. The chain's CDR3 is CASSIEVGPYEQYF. The DNA for the CDR3 is TGTGCCAGTAGTATTGAGGTAGGGCCCTACGAGCAGTACTTC. The chain uses TRBV19 and TRBJ2-5; the D is unclear. The DNA matches TRBJ2-7 better at its end, which makes the J call doubtful. The length of the CDR3 is 14 residues. CDR1 is LNHDA, CDR2 SQIVND, per germline (reference sequence).

The rearrangement links TRBV28 to TRBJ1-5; perhaps TRBD1 as D (6 bases). V was pared by 8 bases and J by 6 bases, with 14 bases between. Germline V gives CDR1 MDHEN, CDR2 SYDVKM. The CDR3 runs 13 residues. Here the CDR3 reads CASGTQGTQPQHF. In DNA, the CDR3 is TGTGCCAGCGGCACTCAGGGGACTCAGCCCCAGCATTTT.

The CDR3 nucleotides are TGTGCCAGCAGCTTACGACTAGCGGTGCCAGATACGCAGTATTTT. Amino acids: CASSLRLAVPDTQYF. V usage is TRBV7-2 and J usage is TRBJ2-3, with 9 bases fitting TRBD2. In germline, CDR1 is SGHTA, CDR2 FQGNSA. CDR3 length equals 15 residues. With V trimmed by 2 bases and J by 4 bases, 4 bases remained unmatched.

The chain couples TRBV6-6 to TRBJ1-5; D not resolved. The CDR3 runs to 16 residues. Trimming left V 6 bases short and J 0 bases short, with 15 bases between. Germline values: CDR1 MNHNY, CDR2 SVGAGI (reference sequence). This CDR3 is CASSAPAGYSNQPQHF. The CDR3 DNA is TGTGCCAGCAGCGCCCCGGCGGGATATAGCAATCAGCCCCAGCATTTT.

This clone was counted ten times or more. The V and J genes are TRBV7-9 and TRBJ2-1; D call uncertain. V was trimmed by 11 bases and J by 3 bases, leaving 14 bases between them. CDR1 is SEHNR and CDR2 is FQNEAQ in the germline V gene (reference sequence). The CDR3 totals 13 residues. The DNA for the CDR3 is TGTGCCGGCGGTCGGGCAGACTACAATGAGCAGTTCTTC. The encoded protein is CAGGRADYNEQFF.

Only a few counts were recorded for this clone. The chain employs TRBV7-6 and TRBJ1-2; 8 positions agree with TRBD1. After removal of 4 bases from V and 8 bases from J, the junction contained 15 bases not matched to a gene. The CDR3 has 16 amino acids. Germline CDR1 and CDR2: SGHVS and FNYEAQ. The CDR3 region has the DNA TGTGCCAGCAGCTCTCTACGAACGGACAGGGCTAGGGGCTACACCTTC. Residues: CASSSLRTDRARGYTF.

A single count supports this clone. This is likely an artifact of a read error, given a far larger clone one base away. The genes are TRBV7-2 and TRBJ2-3, with 9 bases identical to TRBD2. The CDR3 has 18 residues. V was pared by 8 bases and J by 6 bases, with 21 bases of the junction left unmatched. Germline V gene lookup returns CDR1 SGHTA and CDR2 FQGNSA. The CDR3 DNA sequence: TGTGCCAGCCGCGCCCTGGGGACGGCGGGGGGGAGGAGGGATACGCAGTATTTT. It is translated as CASRALGTAGGRRDTQYF.

The J gene is TRBJ2-7, the V gene TRBV5-5, with 8 bases matching TRBD1. CDR3 size: 12 residues. V was pared by 6 bases and J by 7 bases, with 6 bases of the junction left unmatched. In germline, CDR1 is SGHKS, CDR2 YYEKEE (reference sequence). In nucleotides, the CDR3 is TGTGCCAGCACCAGGACAGGGCAGGAGCAGTACTTC. Protein product: CASTRTGQEQYF.

This clone was detected a few times. This sample also contains other DNA sequences that code for the same CDR3. The rearrangement uses TRBV14 and TRBJ2-7; 7 nucleotides match TRBD1. V trimming: 4 bases; J trimming: 3 bases; junction bases outside the gene matches: 6. This CDR3 comprises 14 residues. Germline V gene lookup returns CDR1 SGHDN and CDR2 FVKESK. The chain's CDR3 is CASSPRTGGYEQYF. CDR3 nucleotides: TGTGCCAGCAGCCCGAGGACAGGCGGCTACGAGCAGTACTTC.

V usage is TRBV15 and J usage is TRBJ2-5; TRBD1 matches at 9 bases. V was pared by 2 bases and J by 4 bases, with 5 bases of the junction left unmatched. Per germline, CDR1 LNHNV and CDR2 YYDKDF (reference sequence). There are 15 residues in the CDR3. Here the CDR3 reads CATSRPGQGSETQYF. The CDR3 nucleotides read TGTGCCACCAGCAGACCGGGACAGGGTTCAGAGACCCAGTACTTC.

This clone appeared a few times. The chain joins TRBV7-6 to TRBJ1-6, with a weak D call TRBD1 (5 bases). The CDR3 totals 16 residues. V was cut by 5 bases and J by 0 bases, with 11 bases left in between. Germline assignment: CDR1 SGHVS and CDR2 FNYEAQ. CDR3 nucleotide sequence: TGTGCCAGCAGCCGAGAGGGGAGCTCCTATAATTCACCCCTCCACTTT. Amino acid sequence: CASSREGSSYNSPLHF.

This clone was recorded at least ten times. The chain links TRBV6-6 to TRBJ2-1; D ambiguous. The V and J ends lost 2 bases and 2 bases respectively, with 7 bases between them. The CDR3 consists of 14 residues. Germline lookup yields CDR1 MNHNY and CDR2 SVGAGI (reference sequence). The CDR3 protein is CASSYESTYNEQFF. The CDR3 DNA reads as TGTGCCAGCAGTTACGAGAGCACCTACAATGAGCAGTTCTTC.

This clone was detected a few times. The V call is TRBV6-5, the J call TRBJ1-2, with D unresolved. CDR3 size: 14 residues. Germline V CDR1 and CDR2: MNHEY, SVGAGI. Trimming cost V 0 bases and J 4 bases, with 9 bases left between them. The CDR3 DNA reads TGTGCCAGCAGTTACTCCACATCCAGCTATGGCTACACCTTC. Translating gives CASSYSTSSYGYTF.

The V and J genes are TRBV6-5 and TRBJ1-4; 10 nucleotides match TRBD1. This CDR3 contains 14 residues. Germline V lookup: CDR1 MNHEY, CDR2 SVGAGI. The V gene end was trimmed by 5 bases and the J gene end by 8 bases; junction bases not matched to a gene: 5. CDR3 nucleotide sequence: TGTGCCAGCAGTGAGACAGGGGGCAAGGAAAAACTGTTTTTT. It codes for CASSETGGKEKLFF.

This clone was counted many times. V gene TRBV7-2 combines with J gene TRBJ2-7; maybe TRBD1 (5 bases). The CDR3 is made up of 14 amino acids. V dropped 1 base and J dropped 3 bases, with 10 bases sitting between them. Germline CDR1 is SGHTA and CDR2 is FQGNSA. The CDR3 sequence: CASSLVRQGYEQYF. As DNA, the CDR3 is TGTGCCAGCAGCTTAGTTCGGCAGGGCTACGAGCAGTACTTC.

This clone has ten or more counts. This chain connects TRBV19 to TRBJ2-1; a possible D gene is TRBD2 (5 bases). The length of the CDR3 is 13 residues. V was cut by 7 bases and J by 6 bases, with 13 bases left in between. The V gene's germline CDR1 is LNHDA and CDR2 SQIVND (reference sequence). The CDR3 loop is CASTISAGNEQFF. In DNA, the CDR3 is TGTGCCAGTACAATCAGTGCGGGCAATGAGCAGTTCTTC.

The chain uses TRBV4-3 and TRBJ2-2; D is possibly TRBD1 (6 bases). The CDR3 totals 19 residues. Trimming cost V 3 bases and J 1 base, with 21 bases left between them. The V gene's germline CDR1 is LGHNA and CDR2 YSLEER. DNA of the CDR3: TGCGCCAGCAGCCACACCCTTAACTCCGGGACACTGAACACCGGGGAGCTGTTTTTT. It encodes CASSHTLNSGTLNTGELFF.

This sequence joins TRBV5-1 and TRBJ2-1; tentative D call: TRBD2 (6 bases). With 6 bases removed from V and 6 bases from J, the gap between germline ends came to 19 bases. The CDR3 is 15 residues long. Germline-derived CDR1 and CDR2 are SGHRS and YFSETQ. The DNA for the CDR3 is TGCGCCAGCAACCGCGGGGAGACCATAGGCAATGAGCAGTTCTTC. Its protein is CASNRGETIGNEQFF.

This clone was picked up a small number of times. This chain links TRBV28 with TRBJ2-4; TRBD1 agrees at 9 bases. Germline V gene data show CDR1 as MDHEN and CDR2 as SYDVKM. This CDR3 comprises 13 residues. V shed 7 bases and J 5 bases; nucleotides not matched to a gene: 3. The CDR3 DNA reads as TGTGCCAGCACCCGGACAGGGGAAAACATTCAGTACTTC. Translation: CASTRTGENIQYF.

Only a few counts were recorded for this clone. The gene calls are TRBV23-1 and TRBJ2-7, with D hard to call. TRBV23-1 is an ORF, and what it does is uncertain. Trimming took 8 bases from V and 3 from J, leaving 14 bases between them. This CDR3 has 13 residues. The CDR3 DNA follows: TGCGCCAGCGGACCACTGCATATCTACGAGCAGTACTTC. Its translation: CASGPLHIYEQYF.

This chain connects TRBV7-8 to TRBJ1-5; 7 bases line up with TRBD1. CDR3 size: 14 residues. Trimming cost V 4 bases and J 5 bases; bases outside gene matches: 5. The germline V gene has CDR1 SGHVS and CDR2 FQNEAQ. The DNA for the CDR3 is TGTGCCAGCAGCTCTACCCAGGGGGATCAGCCCCAGCATTTT. Encoded protein: CASSSTQGDQPQHF.

This clone was seen a handful of times. The J gene is TRBJ1-2, the V gene TRBV7-2; possible D gene TRBD1, 5 bases. This CDR3 has 13 amino acids. Germline-derived CDR1 and CDR2 are SGHTA and FQGNSA. V was cut by 6 bases and J by 3 bases, with 11 bases left in between. The CDR3 nucleotides are TGTGCCAGCAGTTTGGGACGAGACTATGGCTACACCTTC. Translation gives CASSLGRDYGYTF.

The chain joins TRBV4-3 to TRBJ2-1; D is unresolved. CDR1 is LGHNA, CDR2 YSLEER, per germline. Trimming removed 1 base at V and 10 bases at J, with 17 bases between. This CDR3 comprises 15 residues. The CDR3 sequence is CASSQGAYPMIEQFF. CDR3 nucleotides: TGCGCCAGCAGCCAAGGGGCCTACCCAATGATCGAGCAGTTCTTC.

The genes are TRBV11-1 and TRBJ1-2; D is undetermined. CDR1 is SGHAT, CDR2 FQDESV, per germline (reference sequence). The CDR3 has 14 amino acids. With 3 bases removed from V and 4 bases from J, the gap between germline ends came to 12 bases. Here the CDR3 DNA reads TGTGCCAGCAGCTTGGGAGAGGCGGGCTATGGCTACACCTTC. Protein sequence: CASSLGEAGYGYTF.